These 11 T cell receptor beta chains came from one sample sequenced in a study of cytomegalovirus exposure and HLA in healthy donors. 60 Vbeta and 13 Jbeta primers were used in PCR. Assay used: immunoSEQ multiplex PCR; TCRdb lists only in-frame clones, some missing. The table has under 150,000 clones, roughly four fifths seen once. The sequenced sample consisted of PBMCs. Receptors originate from a male donor in good health and CMV-seropositive.

This clone is a singleton in its sample. The chain links TRBV27 to TRBJ2-7; D might be TRBD1 (6 bases). The CDR3 is 14 amino acids. Germline CDR1 is MNHEY and CDR2 is SMNVEV (reference sequence). Trimming left V 4 bases short and J 3 bases short, with 13 bases between. DNA for the CDR3: TGTGCCAGCAGTTCACCGGGACACCACTACGAGCAGTACTTC. Protein: CASSSPGHHYEQYF.

In this sample, this clone turned up once. The V and J genes are TRBV5-1 and TRBJ2-1; D is undetermined. V was clipped by 4 bases and J by 6 bases, with 17 bases between them. Germline-derived CDR1 and CDR2 are SGHRS and YFSETQ. The CDR3 spans 15 residues. The CDR3 DNA follows: TGCGCCAGCAGCAGTGACTGGTGGGTCGTCAATGAGCAGTTCTTC. The encoded protein is CASSSDWWVVNEQFF. Based on the CDR3 plus reference TRBV5-1 and TRBJ2-1, the full variable domain is KAGVTQTPRYLIKTRGQQVTLSCSPISGHRSVSWYQQTPGQGLQFLFEYFSETQRNKGNFPGRFSGRQFSNSRSEMNVSTLELGDSALYLCASSSDWWVVNEQFFGPGTRLTVL.

The chain joins TRBV9 to TRBJ2-1; the D gene is possibly TRBD2 (5 bases). This CDR3 comprises 15 residues. The germline V and J ends were trimmed by 0 bases and 2 bases, with 9 bases remaining between them. Germline CDR1 is SGDLS and CDR2 is YYNGEE. The CDR3 is CASSVVAGTYNEQFF. The CDR3 coding sequence is TGTGCCAGCAGCGTAGTCGCGGGCACCTACAATGAGCAGTTCTTC.

The CDR3 sequence is CSVARGQPAGEQFF. The CDR3 coding sequence is TGCAGCGTTGCAAGGGGACAGCCCGCCGGGGAGCAGTTCTTC. The chain recombines TRBV29-1 with TRBJ2-1; 7 bases are a match to TRBD1. The CDR3 sequence is 14 residues long. Germline V gives CDR1 SQVTM, CDR2 ANQGSEA. With V trimmed by 4 bases and J by 10 bases, 13 bases remained unmatched.

The V call is TRBV5-4, the J call TRBJ1-3; D call uncertain. The CDR3 length is 15 residues. V was trimmed by 0 bases and J by 0 bases, leaving 7 bases between them. The germline V gene encodes CDR1 SGHNT and CDR2 YYREEE (reference sequence). In nucleotides, the CDR3 is TGTGCCAGCAGCTTGGCGGGAAACTCTGGAAACACCATATATTTT. Its translation is CASSLAGNSGNTIYF.

The V call is TRBV4-1, the J call TRBJ2-7; tentative D call: TRBD2 (5 bases). The ends were cut back, 5 bases at V and 2 bases at J, with 19 bases in the middle. CDR1 is MGHRA, CDR2 YSYEKL, per germline. CDR3 size: 16 residues. CDR3 nucleotides: TGCGCCAGCAGCGAACGGGATGGACTGCAAACCTACGAGCAGTACTTC. It yields the protein CASSERDGLQTYEQYF.

The rearrangement joins TRBV5-1 to TRBJ2-3; 8 nucleotides line up with TRBD1. This CDR3 is built from 16 residues. Germline V gene sequence: CDR1 SGHRS, CDR2 YFSETQ. The J segment lost 1 base and the V segment lost 4 bases, leaving 8 bases of the junction unmatched. The CDR3 nucleotides read TGCGCCAGCAGCGCGGTAGGACAGGGCGGCACAGATACGCAGTATTTT. Its translation: CASSAVGQGGTDTQYF.

This clone was seen a single time. CDR3 sequence: CASSPEVAYEQYF. DNA for the CDR3: TGCGCCAGCAGCCCGGAGGTAGCCTACGAGCAGTACTTC. This chain links TRBV5-1 with TRBJ2-7; a possible D gene is TRBD2 (5 bases). Germline lookup yields CDR1 SGHRS and CDR2 YFSETQ. Deletions cut 4 bases from V and 2 bases from J, with 10 bases between. CDR3 length equals 13 residues. Complete variable domain (other parts from reference TRBV5-1 and TRBJ2-7): KAGVTQTPRYLIKTRGQQVTLSCSPISGHRSVSWYQQTPGQGLQFLFEYFSETQRNKGNFPGRFSGRQFSNSRSEMNVSTLELGDSALYLCASSPEVAYEQYFGPGTRLTVT.

This clone was observed once. This chain connects TRBV6-4 to TRBJ2-5; D unresolved. With 0 bases removed from V and 7 bases from J, the gap between germline ends came to 9 bases. The germline CDR1 and CDR2 sequences are MRHNA and SNTAGT. This CDR3 has 13 amino acids. The CDR3 DNA reads as TGTGCCAGCAGTGACTCCCCCTCGGGGACCCAGTACTTC. This sequence encodes CASSDSPSGTQYF.

The chain carries TRBV19 and TRBJ1-1; D is unresolved. Trimming pared 8 bases from V and 11 bases from J, leaving 15 bases between. CDR3 length: 11 residues. From germline, CDR1 is LNHDA and CDR2 SQIVND (reference sequence). The CDR3 region is CASFSGPVAFF. DNA for the CDR3: TGTGCCAGTTTTTCAGGCCCCGTGGCTTTCTTT.

The chain links TRBV11-2 to TRBJ2-5, with 9 bases identical to TRBD1. The J call may be mistaken, given a closer DNA end match to TRBJ2-7. This CDR3 has 15 amino acids. Germline assignment: CDR1 SGHAT and CDR2 FQNNGV. The CDR3 sequence: CASSYTGTGSDEQYF. CDR3 DNA: TGTGCCAGCAGCTACACCGGGACAGGGTCGGACGAGCAGTACTTC.